Each of the 21 T cell receptor beta chains below was sequenced from the same sample in a study of blood T cell repertoires in COVID-19. TCRdb's table, derived via immunoSEQ multiplex PCR, lists solely in-frame clones and lacks some. The repertoire holds fewer than 300,000 clones, with around 83% as singletons. What was sequenced was peripheral blood. All receptors derive from a man older than 75 with acute or convalescent COVID-19.

The V call is TRBV5-1, the J call TRBJ1-1, with a possible D match to TRBD1 (6 bases). CDR1 is SGHRS, CDR2 YFSETQ, per germline. V lost 1 base and J lost 9, with 7 bases in between. The CDR3 covers 11 residues. CDR3 residues: CASSLTGQAFF. CDR3 in DNA: TGCGCCAGCAGCTTGACAGGGCAAGCTTTCTTT.

The V gene is TRBV20-1, the J gene TRBJ2-1; D remains ambiguous. CDR1 is DFQATT, CDR2 SNEGSKA, per germline (reference sequence). The CDR3 contains 11 residues. V dropped 6 bases and J dropped 9 bases, with 12 bases sitting between them. The CDR3 region is CSALELVEQFF. Written as DNA, the CDR3 is TGCAGTGCCCTAGAGCTGGTTGAGCAGTTCTTC.

This clone showed up many times. The chain carries TRBV7-8 and TRBJ2-7; 7 bases agree with TRBD1. Germline-derived CDR1 and CDR2 are SGHVS and FQNEAQ. The CDR3 consists of 14 residues. The ends lost 4 bases at V and 2 bases at J; junction bases unmatched: 5. The CDR3 region is CASSSNTGAYEQYF. CDR3 nucleotide sequence: TGTGCCAGCAGCTCAAATACAGGGGCCTACGAGCAGTACTTC.

This clone came up a few times. V and J are TRBV11-2 and TRBJ2-1, with D unresolved. V was pared by 1 base and J by 5 bases, with 3 bases between. This CDR3 comprises 12 residues. Germline assignment: CDR1 SGHAT and CDR2 FQNNGV. The CDR3 sequence: CASSLVDNEQFF. In DNA, the CDR3 is TGTGCCAGCAGCTTAGTAGACAATGAGCAGTTCTTC.

V usage is TRBV25-1 and J usage is TRBJ2-2; D perhaps matches TRBD1 (7 bases). This CDR3 comprises 16 residues. Trimming took 1 base from V and 4 from J, leaving 13 bases between them. In germline, CDR1 is MGHDK, CDR2 SYGVNS. CDR3 in DNA: TGTGCCAGCAGTGAATTCCAGGGGGGAGGCACCGGGGAGCTGTTTTTT. Protein: CASSEFQGGGTGELFF.

This chain links TRBV5-1 with TRBJ2-3; the D gene is possibly TRBD2 (6 bases). Germline V gene sequence: CDR1 SGHRS, CDR2 YFSETQ. The CDR3 is 16 amino acids. The ends were cut back, 1 base at V and 4 bases at J, with 16 bases in the middle. The CDR3 region is CASSLMGKAGPDTQYF. The CDR3 DNA follows: TGCGCCAGCAGCTTGATGGGGAAAGCGGGTCCAGATACGCAGTATTTT.

The chain combines TRBV9 with TRBJ2-3; TRBD2 matches at 16 bases. This CDR3 region has 17 residues. Germline V gene lookup returns CDR1 SGDLS and CDR2 YYNGEE. Trimming cost V 3 bases and J 6 bases; bases outside gene matches: 7. This CDR3 is CASSAGTSGGAADTQYF. The CDR3 bases are TGTGCCAGCAGCGCTGGGACTAGCGGGGGGGCCGCGGATACGCAGTATTTT.

This chain links TRBV19 with TRBJ2-7; 11 nucleotides line up with TRBD2. CDR3 size: 17 residues. J was trimmed by 3 bases and V by 1 base; bases with no gene match: 8. Germline-derived CDR1 and CDR2 are LNHDA and SQIVND (reference sequence). CDR3: CASSIGTSGSAFYEQYF. CDR3 sequence (DNA): TGTGCCAGTAGTATAGGGACTAGCGGGTCCGCTTTCTACGAGCAGTACTTC.

The V gene is TRBV5-1, the J gene TRBJ2-2; 8 nucleotides match TRBD1. Trimming took 1 base from V and 4 from J; bases not matched to a gene: 6. CDR3 size: 16 residues. The V gene's germline CDR1 is SGHRS and CDR2 YFSETQ. DNA of the CDR3: TGCGCCAGCAGCTTGAGGACAGGGACGGGCACCGGGGAGCTGTTTTTT. Amino acids: CASSLRTGTGTGELFF.

This chain links TRBV19 with TRBJ2-7; 7 bases fit TRBD1. Germline values: CDR1 LNHDA, CDR2 SQIVND (reference sequence). This CDR3 comprises 17 residues. V was clipped by 6 bases and J by 3 bases; unmatched bases: 17. In DNA form, the CDR3 reads TGTGCCAGTAGCCTGACCGGGACAGTCATTCTAGACTACGAGCAGTACTTC. This encodes CASSLTGTVILDYEQYF.

The V gene is TRBV20-1, the J gene TRBJ2-7, with D tentatively TRBD1 (6 bases). Trimming left V 3 bases short and J 6 bases short, with 18 bases between. The CDR3 is 14 residues long. The germline V gene has CDR1 DFQATT and CDR2 SNEGSKA (reference sequence). The CDR3 nucleotides read TGCAGTGCTAGTGACATGGACAGAAGGGGCGAGCAGTACTTC. Residues: CSASDMDRRGEQYF.

The chain joins TRBV2 to TRBJ1-2, with D possibly being TRBD1 (5 bases). CDR1 SNHLY and CDR2 FYNNEI come from the germline V gene. Between the trimmed V and J ends, which lost 6 bases and 3 bases, there was a span of 17 bases. This CDR3 contains 15 residues. The CDR3 loop reads CASRGPSPTYYGYTF. CDR3 coding DNA: TGTGCCAGCAGGGGGCCTTCCCCGACATACTATGGCTACACCTTC.

The gene calls are TRBV19 and TRBJ2-1, with TRBD2 matching over 10 bases. CDR3 size: 16 residues. After removal of 3 bases from V and 7 bases from J, the junction contained 9 bases not matched to a gene. Germline CDR1 LNHDA, CDR2 SQIVND (reference sequence). The CDR3 is CASSMVAGGLGNEQFF. The CDR3 DNA follows: TGTGCCAGTAGTATGGTAGCGGGAGGCCTGGGAAATGAGCAGTTCTTC.

The V gene is TRBV5-4, the J gene TRBJ2-2; the D gene is possibly TRBD1 (6 bases). Trimming removed 1 base from V and 3 bases from J, with 10 bases in between. There are 15 residues in the CDR3. Germline CDR1 and CDR2: SGHNT and YYREEE (reference sequence). This CDR3 reads CASSLKNRDTGELFF. The CDR3 DNA sequence: TGTGCCAGCAGCTTGAAGAACAGGGACACCGGGGAGCTGTTTTTT.

This chain connects TRBV4-1 to TRBJ1-5, with D possibly TRBD1 on 5 matching bases. The V and J ends lost 9 bases and 3 bases respectively, with 12 bases between them. CDR1 MGHRA and CDR2 YSYEKL come from the germline V gene. This CDR3 has 13 residues. CDR3 sequence (DNA): TGCGCCAGTCAAGGAGGGGTCAATCAGCCCCAGCATTTT. Translating it yields CASQGGVNQPQHF.

J is TRBJ1-4 and V is TRBV6-5; no firm D call. Trimming pared 7 bases from V and 0 bases from J, leaving 9 bases between. This CDR3 has 14 amino acids. Looked up from germline, CDR1 is MNHEY and CDR2 is SVGAGI. The CDR3 loop is CASTGPATNEKLFF. The DNA of the CDR3 is TGTGCCAGCACCGGTCCTGCAACTAATGAAAAACTGTTTTTT.

This sequence joins TRBV5-5 and TRBJ1-5; tentative D call: TRBD1 (6 bases). The CDR3 loop spans 15 amino acids. CDR1 SGHKS and CDR2 YYEKEE come from the germline V gene (reference sequence). The V and J ends lost 0 bases and 2 bases respectively, with 9 bases between them. CDR3 protein: CASSLDRARNQPQHF. In DNA form, the CDR3 reads TGTGCCAGCAGCTTGGACAGGGCGCGCAATCAGCCCCAGCATTTT.

A single count supports this clone. The chain combines TRBV2 with TRBJ2-7; 14 bases map to TRBD2. V was clipped by 6 bases and J by 2 bases; unmatched bases: 9. The germline gives CDR1 SNHLY, CDR2 FYNNEI. This CDR3 comprises 17 residues. The CDR3 nucleotides are TGTGCCAGCAGCCTCGCACCGGGACTAGCGGGGGCCTACGAGCAGTACTTC. It is translated as CASSLAPGLAGAYEQYF.

The chain carries TRBV10-3 and TRBJ2-7; 11 nucleotides match TRBD2. With V trimmed by 3 bases and J by 10 bases, 8 bases remained unmatched. Germline V lookup: CDR1 ENHRY, CDR2 SYGVKD. The CDR3 runs 14 residues. The CDR3: CAISDNSGRAPQYF. CDR3 DNA: TGTGCCATCAGTGATAATAGCGGGAGGGCCCCTCAGTACTTC.

CDR3 sequence (DNA): TGTGCCAGCAGCCAACTCCCGGTAACCTACAATGAGCAGTTCTTC. Translation: CASSQLPVTYNEQFF. The chain employs TRBV3-1 (or the pseudogene TRBV3-2) and TRBJ2-1; D gene uncertain. Germline values: CDR1 LGHDT, CDR2 YNNKEL (reference sequence). V dropped 2 bases and J dropped 2 bases, with 10 bases sitting between them. The CDR3 has 15 residues.

The J gene is TRBJ2-3, the V gene TRBV7-3; 7 bases map to TRBD2. Unmatched junction bases numbered 0, after V lost 3 bases and J lost 0 bases. The germline V gene encodes CDR1 SGHTA and CDR2 FQGTGA. The CDR3 has 14 residues. CDR3 sequence reads: CASSFSGSTDTQYF. CDR3 sequence (DNA): TGTGCCAGCAGCTTTAGCGGGAGCACAGATACGCAGTATTTT.